The sequence of this T cell receptor (beta chain) was determined in a study of T-cell reconstitution after alpha-beta-depleted transplantation in children. Unique molecular identifiers were incorporated when the TCRbeta library was constructed. TCRdb analysed the PCR reads with MiXCR anew, one entry per CDR3 protein. The sample lists about 610,000 distinct CDR3 sequences, over 9.5% occurring once. This clonotype was observed a handful of times. Per the germline V gene, CDR1 is MNHEY and CDR2 is SMNVEV (reference sequence). The CDR3 runs to 18 residues. Unmatched junction bases numbered 10, after V lost 6 bases and J lost 0 bases.

This clonotype was sampled from a human donor who donated a stem cell graft to a child with acute myeloid leukemia. The specimen was PBMCs from the stem cell graft donor, collected from the stem cell graft. The J gene is TRBJ1-3, the V gene TRBV27, with 11 nucleotides matching TRBD1. CDR3 region: CASSRTRDRGNSGNTIYF. The CDR3 nucleotides are TGTGCCAGCAGCCGAACCCGGGACAGGGGGAACTCTGGAAACACCATATATTTT.